The next 5 T cell receptor beta chains were all read from a single sample in a study of T cells in Graves' hyperthyroidism and ophthalmopathy (dated by TCRdb to about 2019). Library prep was done by multiplex PCR. TCRdb records Illumina HiSeq 2000 as the sequencer. TCR beta CDR3 regions were amplified from RNA transcripts. The TCR CDR3 was subjected to a first round of RT-PCR using the HTBI primer set and the Qiagen OneStep RT-PCR kit. Clones were called with MiXCR by TCRdb after fastp trimmed the public reads at Q25, and only in-frame beta chains were retained. Rows are combined by CDR3 protein, so each entry shows the most common genes and DNA. Recorded for this sample are about 460,000 distinct CDR3 sequences; about 22% of them occurred a single time. The biggest ten clones account for around 50% of the sample. The sequenced sample was blood. Receptors were obtained from a woman in her 70s with Graves' ophthalmopathy.

This clonotype was seen only a few times. The chain combines TRBV12-5 with TRBJ2-5; 9 bases are shared with TRBD1. Trimming removed 6 bases from V and 3 bases from J; junction bases left unmatched: 5. The germline V gene encodes CDR1 LGHNT and CDR2 FRNRAP. The CDR3 spans 14 residues. The CDR3 nucleotides read TGTGCTAGTGGAATGGGACAGGGTAAAGAGACCCAGTACTTC. It codes for CASGMGQGKETQYF.

Only a few counts were recorded for this clonotype. V gene TRBV10-3 combines with J gene TRBJ1-3, with 10 bases fitting TRBD1. V lost 6 bases and J lost 3; bases outside the gene matches: 5. Germline CDR1 reads ENHRY; CDR2 reads SYGVKD. The CDR3 has 15 residues. The CDR3 bases are TGTGCCATCAGCGGAGACAGGGGGCTTGGAAACACCATATATTTT. It yields the protein CAISGDRGLGNTIYF.

This clonotype was counted many times. The chain carries TRBV2 and TRBJ2-7; D is perhaps TRBD1 (6 bases). CDR3 length: 15 residues. Germline CDR1 is SNHLY and CDR2 is FYNNEI. Trimming stripped 4 bases from V and 5 bases from J, with 18 bases between. The CDR3 is CASSVRTAPPHEQYF. CDR3 nucleotides: TGTGCCAGCAGTGTTCGGACAGCCCCTCCCCACGAGCAGTACTTC.

This clonotype appeared a few times. The chain links TRBV6-5 to TRBJ2-3, with 8 nucleotides matching TRBD2. The CDR3 sequence is 17 residues long. The germline V gene encodes CDR1 MNHEY and CDR2 SVGAGI. J was trimmed by 6 bases and V by 2 bases; bases with no gene match: 13. In DNA, the CDR3 is TGTGCCAGCAGTTACATCGGGGGACTAGTCGGGGCTGATACGCAGTATTTT. Amino acid sequence: CASSYIGGLVGADTQYF.

This clonotype was observed a handful of times. The chain recombines TRBV7-3 with TRBJ1-1, with 7 bases aligning to TRBD1. In germline, CDR1 is SGHTA, CDR2 FQGTGA. The trim removed 5 bases at V and 5 bases at J, leaving 11 bases unmatched. This CDR3 is 15 amino acids long. CDR3 sequence: CASSPGGGGRTEAFF. CDR3 coding DNA: TGTGCCAGCAGCCCTGGAGGGGGCGGGAGGACTGAAGCTTTCTTT.